This T cell receptor beta chain is from a study of T-cell memory formation after mild COVID-19. Whole-study findings and limits: Clones contracting over day 15 to 85 were CD4/CD8 balanced, with later expanders leaning CD4+.

In regard to this clonotype: Its cognate antigen is unknown.

TCRdb reprocessed the 5' RACE reads via MiXCR and lists one record per CDR3 protein. The sample yields 200,000 to 250,000 distinct CDR3 sequences, about a sixth seen once. This CDR3 has 12 residues. V lost 3 bases and J 2 bases, leaving 8 bases between the germline ends. Germline V gives CDR1 DFQATT, CDR2 SNEGSKA (reference sequence). Sequenced sample: PBMCs or a T cell subset sorted from them (not recorded which). This rearrangement joins TRBV20-1 to TRBJ2-7; TRBD2 might be the D (5 bases). This TCR was sampled from a man aged 18 to 30 who had mild COVID-19 (a few samples of this study predate the infection). Cell type and time point are not known. This CDR3 reads CSASGVPYEQYF. The CDR3 coding sequence is TGCAGTGCTAGCGGGGTTCCCTACGAGCAGTACTTC.